These T cell receptor beta chains were read from a single sample in a study of graft-versus-host responses after intestinal transplantation. Antigens for these TCRs are unknown. Clones were read by immunoSEQ multiplex PCR, and TCRdb kept only the in-frame ones, dropping some. This sample has 35,000 to 50,000 clones, with about 95% found just once. The starting material was unstimulated CD8+ T cells sorted from spleen or lymph node cells, obtained before transplant. All receptors derive from a human donor who was the organ donor for an intestinal transplant. Each CDR3 is given with its conserved first and last residue. The D gene is left open where the match is weak. The listing skips clone size in some rows; elsewhere it reads once, few, many or a size class.

j_call	d_call	clone_size	v_call	cdr3_nt	cdr3_aa
TRBJ1-6	-	few	TRBV6-6	TGTGCCAGCACCCTTTCTAGTTCACCCCTCCACTTT	CASTLSSSPLHF
TRBJ1-1	TRBD1	-	TRBV28	TGTGCCAGCTGGACAGGGGATATAAGTCTAGTTGACACTGAAGCTTTCTTT	CASWTGDISLVDTEAFF
TRBJ1-1	-	-	TRBV7-2	TGTGCCAGCAGCTCCCCCGAGTCCACTGAAGCTTTCTTT	CASSSPESTEAFF
TRBJ1-1	-	-	TRBV13	TGTGCCAGCAGCTTAGGAGCAAACCCGGGCACTGAAGCTTTCTTT	CASSLGANPGTEAFF
TRBJ2-7	-	-	TRBV5-4	TGTGCCAGCAGCTTGGCCCAGGGTACATTGACCTACGAGCAGTACTTC	CASSLAQGTLTYEQYF
TRBJ1-5	-	-	TRBV5-6	TGTGCCAGCAGCTTTAGCAGGGGCCGGCGGGATCAGCCCCAGCATTTT	CASSFSRGRRDQPQHF
TRBJ1-2	TRBD1	-	TRBV5-5	TGTGCCAGCAGCTTCGACAGGGCCCTCTATGGCTACACCTTC	CASSFDRALYGYTF
TRBJ2-1	-	-	TRBV9	TGTGCCAGCAGCGAGGCTAGGGGGTACAATGAGCAGTTCTTC	CASSEARGYNEQFF
TRBJ2-7	TRBD1	-	TRBV6-5	TGTGCCAGCAGTAGCGACAGGGGGTTGTCCTACGAGCAGTACTTC	CASSSDRGLSYEQYF
TRBJ2-2	-	-	TRBV27	TGTGCCAGCAGTTTAGAGGAGAACCCGAACACCGGGGAGCTGTTTTTT	CASSLEENPNTGELFF
TRBJ2-2	-	-	TRBV6-6	TGTGCCAGCAGTTACGGGGCTAGCACCGGGGAGCTGTTTTTT	CASSYGASTGELFF
TRBJ2-7	-	-	TRBV4-3	TGCGCCAGCAGCCCACTACAAGGCCCCTACGAGCAGTACTTC	CASSPLQGPYEQYF
TRBJ1-5	TRBD1	-	TRBV7-2	TGTGCCAGCAGCTTAGCGAGCGGGACAGGGTCGCCTCATCAGCCCCAGCATTTT	CASSLASGTGSPHQPQHF